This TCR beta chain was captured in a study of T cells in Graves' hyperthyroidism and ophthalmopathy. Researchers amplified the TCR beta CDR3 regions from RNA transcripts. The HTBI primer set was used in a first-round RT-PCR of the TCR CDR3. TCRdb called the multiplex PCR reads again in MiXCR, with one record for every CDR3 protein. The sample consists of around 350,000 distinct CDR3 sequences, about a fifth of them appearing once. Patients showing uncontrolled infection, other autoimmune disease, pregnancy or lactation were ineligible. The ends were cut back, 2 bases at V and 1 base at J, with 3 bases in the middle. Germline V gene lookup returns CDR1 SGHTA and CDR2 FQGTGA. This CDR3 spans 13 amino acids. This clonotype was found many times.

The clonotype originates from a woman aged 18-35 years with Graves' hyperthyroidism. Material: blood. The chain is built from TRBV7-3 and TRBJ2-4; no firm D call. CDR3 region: CASSLEAKNIQYF. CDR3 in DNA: TGTGCCAGCAGCTTAGAGGCCAAAAACATTCAGTACTTC.